Detailed here is one TCR beta chain. Its antigen target is currently unknown. No base quality values were provided; no much bigger clone lies one nucleotide off. This sample stems from a study of cytomegalovirus exposure and HLA in healthy donors listed by TCRdb under 2017. At the level of the whole study: According to a later analysis, one platform produced both the roughly 120 validation repertoires and the approximately 660 repertoires of the first cohort. The study aimed to test whether signatures of past pathogen exposure could be identified by cataloging public T cell receptors. Along with the roughly 700-subject first cohort, a separate validation cohort of over a hundred different subjects was used. To predict cytomegalovirus infection status, the study brought together high-throughput TCR immunosequencing, statistical association of individual TCRs with disease status, and machine learning. What the research found in general, with its limitations: Subsequent analysis determined that TCRs grouped into clusters in the first cohort also showed a tendency toward co-occurrence across the 120 or so validation repertoires, and 94% of cluster scores exceeded 0. The authors suggested that the approach could potentially be extended to other disease states and immunological phenotypes. Cytomegalovirus status was reported to be diagnosed by the classifier with high specificity and sensitivity in both the original and validation cohorts. The validation cohort had no HLA typing available for a later analysis, so co-occurrence within that cohort was assessed over all 120 or so repertoires. A total of 150 to 200 TCR beta chains were listed by the study as associated with cytomegalovirus. In vitro tests confirmed that three of the cytomegalovirus-associated TCR beta chains recognize cytomegalovirus antigens. Most TCR sequences were observed very rarely across donors, whereas some public TCRs were present in many individuals.

The germline V gene (reference sequence) provides CDR1 GTSNPN and CDR2 SVGIG. The CDR3 runs 15 residues from the cysteine to the phenylalanine. CDR3 DNA only is kept here, 45 bases in frame from base 1. The V end loses 4 bases and the J end loses 2 bases, and a stretch of 17 bases separates them. To prepare the library, the immunoSEQ multiplex PCR assay was applied. The original methods were these. A statistical classification framework was developed to diagnose cytomegalovirus status using the catalog of TCR beta chain sequences. The immuneACCESS repertoire file appears here via TCRdb, limited to in-frame rearrangements. These files lack a portion of the clones; in checked studies, under half of the deficit traces to unresolved V genes, and the cause of the others is not known. V and J calls plus clone size are reproduced from that table; the DNA served to infer D and trimming. This sample holds a few hundred thousand clones; about nine tenths were observed only once. The top ten clonotypes cover around 0.8% of the sample.

The donors belonged to the validation cohort of about 110 subjects, which was separate from the roughly 700-subject first cohort. This clonotype originated in a woman between 18 and 29 years old in good health and CMV-seronegative. The sequenced material came from PBMCs. Rearrangement joined TRBV30 to TRBJ1-2; a tentative D match to TRBD1 spans 5 bases. The nucleotide sequence is given as TGTGCCTGGACTCGTGCCACAGGCCGAAACTATGGCTACACCTTC. Protein translation: CAWTRATGRNYGYTF.